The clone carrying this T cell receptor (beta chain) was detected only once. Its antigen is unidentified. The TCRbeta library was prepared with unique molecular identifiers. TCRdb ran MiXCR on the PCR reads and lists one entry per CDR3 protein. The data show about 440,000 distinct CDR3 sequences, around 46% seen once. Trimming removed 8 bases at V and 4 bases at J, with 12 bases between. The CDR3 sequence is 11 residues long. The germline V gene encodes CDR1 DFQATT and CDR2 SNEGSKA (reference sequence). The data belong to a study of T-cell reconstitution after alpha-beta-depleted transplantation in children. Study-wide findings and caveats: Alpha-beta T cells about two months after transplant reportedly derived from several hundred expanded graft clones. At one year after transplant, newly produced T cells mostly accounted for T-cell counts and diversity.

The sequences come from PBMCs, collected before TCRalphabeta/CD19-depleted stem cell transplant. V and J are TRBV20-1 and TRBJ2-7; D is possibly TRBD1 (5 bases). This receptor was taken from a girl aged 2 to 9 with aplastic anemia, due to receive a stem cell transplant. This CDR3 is CSTAGRYEQYF. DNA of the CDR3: TGCAGTACCGCAGGGCGGTACGAGCAGTACTTC.